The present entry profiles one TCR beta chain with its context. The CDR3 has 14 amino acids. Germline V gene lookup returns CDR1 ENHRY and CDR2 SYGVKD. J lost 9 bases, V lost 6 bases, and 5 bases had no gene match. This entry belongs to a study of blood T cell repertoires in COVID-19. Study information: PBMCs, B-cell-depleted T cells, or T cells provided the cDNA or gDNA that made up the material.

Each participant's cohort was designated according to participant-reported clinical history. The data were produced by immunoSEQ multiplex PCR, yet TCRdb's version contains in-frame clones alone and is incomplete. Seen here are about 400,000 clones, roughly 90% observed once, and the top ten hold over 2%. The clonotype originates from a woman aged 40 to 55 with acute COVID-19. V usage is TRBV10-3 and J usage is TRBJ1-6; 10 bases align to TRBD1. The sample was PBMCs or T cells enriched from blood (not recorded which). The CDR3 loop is CAIRADRGSSPLHF. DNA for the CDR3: TGTGCCATCAGAGCGGACAGGGGGAGTTCACCCCTCCACTTT.